These 21 T cell receptor beta chains came from one sample sequenced in a study of shared clonotypes between healthy human individuals. The repertoire was sequenced with immunoSEQ multiplex PCR; TCRdb's copy has only in-frame clones and lacks some. The sample includes approximately 2.1 million clones, approximately 95% of them seen just once. The sequencing input was naive CD4+ T cells from PBMCs. Subset here: CD45RA+ positively selected. Source of these receptors: a man younger than 35 in good health. Some clones in this sample may be carry-over from other donors' samples.

The rearrangement uses TRBV28 and TRBJ2-7; TRBD2 agrees at 11 bases. Per germline, CDR1 MDHEN and CDR2 SYDVKM. Losses at the gene ends were 8 bases for V and 4 bases for J; bases not matched to a gene: 10. This CDR3 comprises 15 residues. The CDR3 spells CASRRLAGPTYEQYF. The CDR3 nucleotides read TGTGCCAGCCGGAGACTAGCGGGGCCTACTTACGAGCAGTACTTC.

This chain links TRBV9 with TRBJ1-5; 9 bases map to TRBD1. This CDR3 is 13 amino acids long. V lost 3 bases and J lost 6; bases outside the gene matches: 1. Germline V gives CDR1 SGDLS, CDR2 YYNGEE. The CDR3 DNA reads TGTGCCAGCAGCGGGACAGGGGCTCAGCCCCAGCATTTT. The encoded protein is CASSGTGAQPQHF.

The chain combines TRBV5-6 with TRBJ1-1; D is undetermined. V gave up 2 bases and J gave up 2 bases, with 7 bases separating them. The CDR3 covers 13 residues. The germline V gene has CDR1 SGHDT and CDR2 YYEEEE. CDR3 protein: CASSFRRNTEAFF. In DNA, the CDR3 is TGTGCCAGCAGCTTTAGGAGAAACACTGAAGCTTTCTTT.

The chain recombines TRBV28 with TRBJ1-2, with a tentative D call TRBD1 (5 bases). The CDR3 runs to 14 residues. The V gene lost 3 bases and the J gene lost 6 bases, with 14 bases spanning the gap. Germline CDR1 MDHEN, CDR2 SYDVKM. The CDR3 protein is CASSFRASSNGYTF. Here the CDR3 DNA reads TGTGCCAGCAGTTTCAGGGCGTCGTCTAATGGCTACACCTTC.

On this clone: The sample holds other DNA sequences that translate to the same CDR3. The chain combines TRBV15 with TRBJ1-1; the D is unclear. The germline CDR1 and CDR2 sequences are LNHNV and YYDKDF (reference sequence). The CDR3 runs 13 residues. The germline V and J ends were trimmed by 1 base and 0 bases, with 3 bases remaining between them. CDR3 region: CATSRVMNTEAFF. CDR3 in DNA: TGTGCCACCAGCAGAGTTATGAACACTGAAGCTTTCTTT.

This clone has only a few counts. At the DNA level, this CDR3 is encoded by other sequences in the same sample as well. The chain couples TRBV30 to TRBJ1-1; a weak D match, TRBD1 (5 bases). The germline V gene encodes CDR1 GTSNPN and CDR2 SVGIG (reference sequence). The CDR3 sequence is 10 residues long. Trimming took 5 bases from V and 5 from J, leaving 6 bases between them. The CDR3 DNA sequence: TGTGCCTGGTCAGGGACTGAAGCTTTCTTT. Amino acids: CAWSGTEAFF.

The V call is TRBV7-3, the J call TRBJ2-2; D is perhaps TRBD2 (6 bases). V was trimmed by 1 base and J by 7 bases, leaving 10 bases between them. The CDR3 extends over 14 amino acids. Germline loops: CDR1 SGHTA, CDR2 FQGTGA. DNA of the CDR3: TGTGCCAGCAGCTTAAGGGACGGGAGCGGGGAGCTGTTTTTT. This sequence encodes CASSLRDGSGELFF.

The V and J genes are TRBV14 and TRBJ2-2; 9 bases line up with TRBD2. CDR1 SGHDN and CDR2 FVKESK come from the germline V gene. This CDR3 contains 15 residues. J was trimmed by 0 bases and V by 5 bases; bases with no gene match: 1. CDR3 residues: CASSTSGSNTGELFF. CDR3 bases: TGTGCCAGCAGCACTAGCGGGTCGAACACCGGGGAGCTGTTTTTT.

This clone was seen a handful of times. The V call is TRBV28, the J call TRBJ2-1; 8 bases are shared with TRBD2. From germline, CDR1 is MDHEN and CDR2 SYDVKM. This CDR3 region has 13 residues. The J segment lost 7 bases and the V segment lost 3 bases, leaving 2 bases of the junction unmatched. The DNA of the CDR3 is TGTGCCAGCAGTTTCAGCGGGAGAAATGAGCAGTTCTTC. Its translation: CASSFSGRNEQFF. The full variable domain, rest sourced from reference TRBV28 and TRBJ2-1, is DVKVTQSSRYLVKRTGEKVFLECVQDMDHENMFWYRQDPGLGLRLIYFSYDVKMKEKGDIPEGYSVSREKKERFSLILESASTNQTSMYLCASSFSGRNEQFFGPGTRLTVL.

This sequence joins TRBV7-8 and TRBJ2-3, with TRBD2 matching over 11 bases. The CDR3 runs 16 residues. Trimming took 4 bases from V and 1 from J; bases not matched to a gene: 4. Germline V CDR1 and CDR2: SGHVS, FQNEAQ. CDR3 sequence reads: CASSWLAGGRTDTQYF. For the CDR3, the DNA is TGTGCCAGCAGCTGGCTAGCGGGAGGCCGCACAGATACGCAGTATTTT.

The rearrangement links TRBV30 to TRBJ1-6; 10 bases match TRBD1. The CDR3 extends over 15 amino acids. Looked up from germline, CDR1 is GTSNPN and CDR2 is SVGIG (reference sequence). V shed 2 bases and J 7 bases; nucleotides not matched to a gene: 5. CDR3 in DNA: TGTGCCTGGAGTCCAAGGACAGGGGGAAATTCACCCCTCCACTTT. Protein: CAWSPRTGGNSPLHF.

As for this clone: Other DNA sequences of this sample code for an identical CDR3. J is TRBJ1-1 and V is TRBV5-1; 10 nucleotides align to TRBD1. Germline CDR1 and CDR2: SGHRS and YFSETQ. The CDR3 covers 14 residues. V lost 4 bases, J lost 1 base, and 1 base stayed unmatched. CDR3: CASSGQGGNTEAFF. As DNA, the CDR3 is TGCGCCAGCAGCGGACAGGGGGGGAACACTGAAGCTTTCTTT. The whole variable domain, remainder taken from reference TRBV5-1 and TRBJ1-1, is KAGVTQTPRYLIKTRGQQVTLSCSPISGHRSVSWYQQTPGQGLQFLFEYFSETQRNKGNFPGRFSGRQFSNSRSEMNVSTLELGDSALYLCASSGQGGNTEAFFGQGTRLTVV.

This sequence joins TRBV28 and TRBJ1-2, with D unclear. Germline V gives CDR1 MDHEN, CDR2 SYDVKM. The length of the CDR3 is 13 residues. Trimming took 5 bases from V and 13 from J, leaving 20 bases between them. CDR3 in amino acids: CASSVAGPPAATF. The CDR3 coding sequence is TGTGCCAGCAGTGTAGCCGGGCCCCCGGCCGCCACCTTC.

In this sample, this clone turned up a few times. V and J are TRBV29-1 and TRBJ1-1; the D is unclear. There are 14 residues in the CDR3. Germline CDR1 SQVTM, CDR2 ANQGSEA. Trimming cost V 4 bases and J 1 base, with 13 bases left between them. This CDR3 reads CSVVPKLGNTEAFF. CDR3 DNA: TGCAGCGTTGTGCCCAAACTTGGGAACACTGAAGCTTTCTTT.

With regard to this clone: This sample includes further DNA sequences coding for the same CDR3. This chain links TRBV20-1 with TRBJ2-1; unclear D gene. The CDR3 length is 11 residues. The V end was cut by 1 base, the J end by 4 bases, with 2 bases between. Per germline, CDR1 DFQATT and CDR2 SNEGSKA (reference sequence). Here the CDR3 reads CSARGYNEQFF. For the CDR3, the DNA is TGCAGTGCTAGAGGTTACAATGAGCAGTTCTTC.

This chain uses TRBV7-2 with TRBJ2-7; tentatively, D is TRBD2 (5 bases). V shed 0 bases and J shed 9 bases, with 18 bases lying between them. CDR1 and CDR2 from the germline V gene are SGHTA and FQGNSA. The CDR3 sequence is 15 residues long. The CDR3 sequence is CASSLAGGLRAVQYF. CDR3 DNA sequence: TGTGCCAGCAGCTTAGCGGGTGGCCTGCGGGCCGTGCAGTACTTC. The whole variable domain, filled in from reference TRBV7-2 and TRBJ2-7, reads GAGVSQSPSNKVTEKGKDVELRCDPISGHTALYWYRQSLGQGLEFLIYFQGNSAPDKSGLPSDRFSAERTGGSVSTLTIQRTQQEDSAVYLCASSLAGGLRAVQYFGPGTRLTVT.

This clone occurred a few times. The chain joins TRBV5-1 to TRBJ2-3; 7 bases are shared with TRBD2. This CDR3 is built from 15 residues. Germline CDR1 is SGHRS and CDR2 is YFSETQ. The V segment lost 1 base and the J segment 0 bases; nucleotides outside the gene matches: 2. The CDR3 sequence: CASSLSGVSTDTQYF. The DNA of the CDR3 is TGCGCCAGCAGCTTGAGCGGGGTGAGCACAGATACGCAGTATTTT.

This rearrangement joins TRBV15 to TRBJ1-4; 11 nucleotides align to TRBD1. The CDR3 is 18 amino acids. Losses at the gene ends were 0 bases for V and 7 bases for J; bases not matched to a gene: 10. The germline gives CDR1 LNHNV, CDR2 YYDKDF (reference sequence). The CDR3 loop reads CATSRDFPDRGRAEKLFF. CDR3 nucleotide sequence: TGTGCCACCAGCAGAGATTTCCCGGACAGGGGGCGAGCTGAAAAACTGTTTTTT.

This chain joins TRBV5-8 and TRBJ2-1; a weak D match, TRBD2 (6 bases). CDR1 is SGHTS, CDR2 YDEGEE, per germline. Trimming removed 0 bases at V and 3 bases at J, with 10 bases between. CDR3 length equals 15 residues. The chain's CDR3 is CASSLAGTDYNEQFF. Written as DNA, the CDR3 is TGTGCCAGCAGCTTGGCCGGGACTGACTACAATGAGCAGTTCTTC.

This chain connects TRBV15 to TRBJ2-1; 7 bases line up with TRBD1. CDR3 length: 17 residues. CDR1 LNHNV and CDR2 YYDKDF come from the germline V gene (reference sequence). The V segment lost 2 bases and the J segment 6 bases; nucleotides outside the gene matches: 13. The CDR3 bases are TGTGCCACCAGCAGACTCGGAACGACGTCAGGGGGCAATGAGCAGTTCTTC. It specifies CATSRLGTTSGGNEQFF.

In its sample, this clone was seen once. V is TRBV14 and J is TRBJ2-7; no reliable D call. The CDR3 runs 12 residues. Per germline, CDR1 SGHDN and CDR2 FVKESK. With 0 bases removed from V and 7 bases from J, the gap between germline ends came to 7 bases. The CDR3 protein is CASSQDPREQYF. The DNA of the CDR3 is TGTGCCAGCAGCCAAGACCCGCGGGAGCAGTACTTC.